This T cell receptor (beta chain) came from a study of T cells in Graves' hyperthyroidism and ophthalmopathy. Amplified TCR beta CDR3 regions came from RNA transcripts. A set of HTBI primers served as the primers for a first-round RT-PCR of the TCR CDR3. TCRdb ran MiXCR on the multiplex PCR reads and lists one entry per CDR3 protein. There are about 290,000 distinct CDR3 sequences in the sample; around 16% occur only once, and approximately 35% lies in the top ten. This CDR3 comprises 15 residues. CDR1 and CDR2 from the germline V gene are MDHEN and SYDVKM. With 3 bases removed from V and 0 bases from J, the gap between germline ends came to 8 bases. This clonotype occurred a few times. The antigen remains undetermined. A much bigger clone sits one base away, suggesting this may be a read error. Findings and caveats of the study: Stable hyperthyroidism was told apart from ophthalmopathy by a model built on 13 V-J features. Ophthalmopathy onset followed model prediction by a median around six months. Most thyroid clonotypes that were expanded above 0.001 also turned up in blood.

This receptor was taken from a young man with Graves' hyperthyroidism. The chain is built from TRBV28 and TRBJ1-4, with unresolved D. The material sequenced was blood. The CDR3 reads CASSFDTSTNEKLFF. CDR3 in DNA: TGTGCCAGCAGTTTTGACACTTCAACTAATGAAAAACTGTTTTTT.